This paragraph covers one T cell receptor (beta chain) sequence. Its antigen is not known. The sample is drawn from a study of cytomegalovirus exposure and HLA in healthy donors. Study results and limitations: Researchers reported from a later analysis that most CMV-associated TCR beta chains appeared HLA-restricted. Per published accounts, TCR beta sequences correctly predicted the HLA-A and HLA-B alleles of most subjects.

Researchers ran the PCR with 60 Vbeta and 13 Jbeta primers. This table comes from immunoSEQ multiplex PCR, and its TCRdb copy is limited to in-frame clones, with some not included. The table lists 150,000 or so clones, 60% to 85% of them singletons. The CDR3 has 15 amino acids. In germline, CDR1 is SGHDN, CDR2 FVKESK. V was cut by 0 bases and J by 4 bases, with 12 bases left in between. The clonotype comes from a female donor in good health and CMV-seronegative. V is TRBV14 and J is TRBJ1-1; D gene unclear. The sample comprised PBMCs. The DNA for the CDR3 is TGTGCCAGCAGCCAAGATGGAGGGATAGTCACTGAAGCTTTCTTT. This codes for CASSQDGGIVTEAFF. The complete variable domain, with remaining parts taken from reference TRBV14 and TRBJ1-1, reads EAGVTQFPSHSVIEKGQTVTLRCDPISGHDNLYWYRRVMGKEIKFLLHFVKESKQDESGMPNNRFLAERTGGTYSTLKVQPAELEDSGVYFCASSQDGGIVTEAFFGQGTRLTVV.